This entry lists 16 T cell receptor beta chains sequenced from one sample in a study of blood T cell repertoires in COVID-19. Clones were read by immunoSEQ multiplex PCR, and TCRdb kept only the in-frame ones, dropping some. This table has 130,000 or so clones, approximately 88% appearing once. Sequenced: peripheral blood. Receptors were obtained from a man aged 55 to 70 with active or convalescent COVID-19.

As regards this clone: This specimen includes other DNA sequences encoding the same CDR3. The gene calls are TRBV28 and TRBJ1-3; D is ambiguous. The ends were cut back, 6 bases at V and 4 bases at J, with 10 bases in the middle. The CDR3 loop spans 13 amino acids. In germline, CDR1 is MDHEN, CDR2 SYDVKM. CDR3 loop: CASSPGSGNTIYF. The CDR3 coding sequence is TGTGCCAGCAGCCCCGGGTCAGGAAACACCATATATTTT.

CDR3 coding DNA: TGTGCCAGCAGTTACCGGGCAGAGGGAGGCTATGGCTACACCTTC. Protein product: CASSYRAEGGYGYTF. The V and J genes are TRBV6-5 and TRBJ1-2; D remains ambiguous. Germline V gene lookup returns CDR1 MNHEY and CDR2 SVGAGI. Trimming left V 2 bases short and J 4 bases short, with 14 bases between. This CDR3 spans 15 amino acids.

J is TRBJ2-5 and V is TRBV28; D possibly corresponds to TRBD2 (6 bases). Per the germline V gene, CDR1 is MDHEN and CDR2 is SYDVKM. Trimming stripped 6 bases from V and 4 bases from J, with 15 bases between. The CDR3 spans 14 residues. The CDR3 DNA follows: TGTGCCAGCAGACCTTCTAGCGTGGGAGAGACCCAGTACTTC. It encodes CASRPSSVGETQYF.

This clone was counted a few times. The chain has TRBV4-3 and TRBJ2-7; 9 bases agree with TRBD1. CDR1 is LGHNA and CDR2 is YSLEER in the germline V gene. Trimming took 2 bases from V and 0 from J; bases not matched to a gene: 8. This CDR3 spans 17 amino acids. The CDR3 DNA sequence: TGCGCCAGCAGCCAAAGGGGAGGGACAGGGTCCTCCTACGAGCAGTACTTC. It encodes CASSQRGGTGSSYEQYF.

The chain recombines TRBV28 with TRBJ1-2; 8 bases line up with TRBD1. Germline trimming cut 5 bases from V and 4 bases from J; bases unmatched to any gene: 9. Germline CDR1 is MDHEN and CDR2 is SYDVKM. This CDR3 has 15 amino acids. The CDR3 is CASSPLGQGRYGYTF. DNA of the CDR3: TGTGCCAGCAGTCCGCTCGGACAGGGCCGCTATGGCTACACCTTC.

The V and J genes are TRBV7-6 and TRBJ1-1; D is ambiguous. Germline lookup yields CDR1 SGHVS and CDR2 FNYEAQ. CDR3 length: 14 amino acids. Trimming shortened V by 3 bases and J by 2 bases, and 10 bases separated the two germline ends. In nucleotides, the CDR3 is TGTGCCAGCAGCTTTTCTACAGAAAACACTGAAGCTTTCTTT. Translated, it gives CASSFSTENTEAFF. The full variable domain, completed using reference TRBV7-6 and TRBJ1-1, is GAGVSQSPRYKVTKRGQDVALRCDPISGHVSLYWYRQALGQGPEFLTYFNYEAQQDKSGLPNDRFSAERPEGSISTLTIQRTEQRDSAMYRCASSFSTENTEAFFGQGTRLTVV.

The chain employs TRBV19 and TRBJ2-7; 9 bases fit TRBD1. The germline V gene has CDR1 LNHDA and CDR2 SQIVND (reference sequence). J gave up 3 bases and V 6 bases, and 6 bases lay outside the gene matches. The CDR3 consists of 14 residues. The CDR3 reads CASRTGTGSYEQYF. CDR3 nucleotide sequence: TGTGCCAGTAGGACCGGGACAGGGAGCTACGAGCAGTACTTC.

Comment on this clone: The same CDR3 arises from other DNA sequences in this sample as well. The gene calls are TRBV9 and TRBJ1-4, with 11 bases matching TRBD1. Germline assignment: CDR1 SGDLS and CDR2 YYNGEE. The CDR3 contains 14 residues. V lost 2 bases, J lost 7 bases, and 1 base stayed unmatched. DNA of the CDR3: TGTGCCAGCAGCGTGGGACAGGGGGGTGAAAAACTGTTTTTT. It encodes CASSVGQGGEKLFF.

The rearrangement joins TRBV29-1 to TRBJ2-1; D may be TRBD1 (6 bases). Per the germline V gene, CDR1 is SQVTM and CDR2 is ANQGSEA. V gave up 7 bases and J gave up 2 bases, with 12 bases separating them. The CDR3 consists of 13 residues. CDR3 bases: TGCAGCGAAACAGGGCTAGCCTACAATGAGCAGTTCTTC. The encoded protein is CSETGLAYNEQFF.

The gene calls are TRBV28 and TRBJ1-2; D not resolved. Germline-derived CDR1 and CDR2 are MDHEN and SYDVKM. CDR3 length: 13 amino acids. Trimming shortened V by 5 bases and J by 4 bases, and 11 bases separated the two germline ends. CDR3 DNA sequence: TGTGCCAGCAGTCGCGGGAATTTCTATGGCTACACCTTC. Its translation is CASSRGNFYGYTF.

The chain joins TRBV4-1 to TRBJ2-2; 7 bases map to TRBD2. The germline CDR1 and CDR2 sequences are MGHRA and YSYEKL. The CDR3 length is 18 residues. The ends lost 0 bases at V and 6 bases at J; junction bases unmatched: 13. Written as DNA, the CDR3 is TGCGCCAGCAGCCAAGATCTGGTGGGAGGGATCATGGCCGGGGAGCTGTTTTTT. Protein product: CASSQDLVGGIMAGELFF.

The CDR3 here is CSVGQGQADSNQPQHF. In DNA, the CDR3 is TGCAGCGTTGGCCAGGGACAGGCGGATAGCAATCAGCCCCAGCATTTT. The chain carries TRBV29-1 and TRBJ1-5; 8 nucleotides line up with TRBD1. The CDR3 runs to 16 residues. Germline lookup yields CDR1 SQVTM and CDR2 ANQGSEA. V lost 4 bases, J lost 0 bases, and 8 bases stayed unmatched.

The chain uses TRBV6-5 and TRBJ1-3; weak D call: TRBD1 (5 bases). With 0 bases removed from V and 0 bases from J, the gap between germline ends came to 9 bases. Per the germline V gene, CDR1 is MNHEY and CDR2 is SVGAGI. The CDR3 runs to 16 residues. The CDR3 here is CASSYSTGLSGNTIYF. CDR3 in DNA: TGTGCCAGCAGTTACTCTACAGGCCTCTCTGGAAACACCATATATTTT.

The CDR3 DNA reads as TGCAGTGCTAGTCGGGCCGGGAAGAAGGGTGAAAAACTGTTTTTT. Protein: CSASRAGKKGEKLFF. The rearrangement joins TRBV20-1 to TRBJ1-4; D unresolved. Trimming took 3 bases from V and 7 from J, leaving 18 bases between them. Looked up from germline, CDR1 is DFQATT and CDR2 is SNEGSKA (reference sequence). The CDR3 spans 15 residues.

V is TRBV30 and J is TRBJ2-7; TRBD2 matches 7 bases. The germline CDR1 and CDR2 sequences are GTSNPN and SVGIG (reference sequence). V shed 5 bases, J shed 3 bases, and the junction held 13 bases outside the gene matches. The CDR3 has 15 amino acids. The DNA for the CDR3 is TGTGCCTGGGGGCCGACAGACACTAGCGTCTACGAGCAGTACTTC. Translating it yields CAWGPTDTSVYEQYF. The entire variable domain, with the rest obtained from reference TRBV30 and TRBJ2-7, is as follows: SQTIHQWPATLVQPVGSPLSLECTVEGTSNPNLYWYRQAAGRGLQLLFYSVGIGQISSEVPQNLSASRPQDRQFILSSKKLLLSDSGFYLCAWGPTDTSVYEQYFGPGTRLTVT.

In its sample, this clone was seen a few times. V is TRBV7-2 and J is TRBJ1-3; D not resolved. CDR1 and CDR2 (germline): SGHTA, FQGNSA. This CDR3 has 16 residues. Trimming removed 1 base from V and 9 bases from J, with 19 bases in between. CDR3 protein: CASSLVFPGSGGTIYF. In DNA, the CDR3 is TGTGCCAGCAGCTTAGTATTTCCGGGGTCGGGAGGCACCATATATTTT.